The 15 T cell receptor beta chains reported below all come from one sample, sequenced in a study of OX40 agonist ivuxolimab in advanced cancers. Using immunoSEQ multiplex PCR, the repertoire was profiled, and TCRdb retains in-frame clones only, with some absent. The data contain 35,000 to 50,000 clones, roughly four fifths of them seen just once; the ten biggest clones take up about 2.5%. Sequences were derived from CD4+ or CD8+ T cells sorted from blood, sampled in a trial of the OX40 agonist ivuxolimab. The receptors were sampled from an adult with an advanced solid tumor such as melanoma, head and neck, liver or kidney cancer.

The chain employs TRBV30 and TRBJ2-2; a possible D gene is TRBD1 (8 bases). V lost 0 bases and J lost 5, with 13 bases in between. This CDR3 has 15 amino acids. Germline CDR1 is GTSNPN and CDR2 is SVGIG (reference sequence). The CDR3 coding sequence is TGTGCCTGGAGTGTACAGGGGGAGGGGACCGGGGAGCTGTTTTTT. It yields the protein CAWSVQGEGTGELFF.

This clone was detected once. The rearrangement uses TRBV6-1 and TRBJ1-1, with 9 bases identical to TRBD1. Germline CDR1 is MNHNS and CDR2 is SASEGT. This CDR3 has 13 residues. Losses at the gene ends were 10 bases for V and 4 bases for J; bases not matched to a gene: 7. The CDR3 here is CATSGTGLTEAFF. The CDR3 coding sequence is TGTGCCACCTCCGGGACAGGGCTCACTGAAGCTTTCTTT.

A few counts support this clone. This rearrangement joins TRBV6-5 to TRBJ1-5, with D possibly TRBD1 on 6 matching bases. Germline CDR1 is MNHEY and CDR2 is SVGAGI. The CDR3 has 15 amino acids. Between the trimmed V and J ends, which lost 0 bases and 5 bases, there was a span of 11 bases. CDR3 nucleotide sequence: TGTGCCAGCAGTTACTCGACGACAGGAGATCAGCCCCAGCATTTT. Its translation is CASSYSTTGDQPQHF.

The chain uses TRBV7-2 and TRBJ2-5; 16 bases are a match to TRBD2. Unmatched junction bases numbered 5, after V lost 5 bases and J lost 5 bases. Germline values: CDR1 SGHTA, CDR2 FQGNSA. This CDR3 is built from 16 residues. The DNA of the CDR3 is TGTGCCAGCAGCCTGGGACTAGCGGGAGGGGGCGAGACCCAGTACTTC. Its protein product is CASSLGLAGGGETQYF. The full variable domain, rest sourced from reference TRBV7-2 and TRBJ2-5, is GAGVSQSPSNKVTEKGKDVELRCDPISGHTALYWYRQSLGQGLEFLIYFQGNSAPDKSGLPSDRFSAERTGGSVSTLTIQRTQQEDSAVYLCASSLGLAGGGETQYFGPGTRLLVL.

The chain couples TRBV5-1 to TRBJ2-7; D is unclear. The germline V gene has CDR1 SGHRS and CDR2 YFSETQ. CDR3 length: 14 amino acids. V gave up 4 bases and J gave up 6 bases, with 17 bases separating them. The CDR3 DNA sequence: TGCGCCAGCAGCGTCGAGGTACCAATGCTCGAGCAGTACTTC. Translating gives CASSVEVPMLEQYF.

This chain joins TRBV14 and TRBJ2-5; 7 bases match TRBD2. The germline gives CDR1 SGHDN, CDR2 FVKESK. V gave up 3 bases and J gave up 2 bases; unmatched junction bases: 6. This CDR3 is 15 amino acids long. The CDR3 here is CASSQGIAGQETQYF. The CDR3 nucleotides read TGTGCCAGCAGCCAGGGGATAGCGGGTCAAGAGACCCAGTACTTC.

CDR3 sequence reads: CASGKDRLNEQYV. The CDR3 nucleotides are TGTGCCAGCGGTAAAGACCGACTAAACGAGCAGTACGTC. The V gene is TRBV11-2, the J gene TRBJ2-7, with D perhaps matching TRBD2 (5 bases). This CDR3 is 13 amino acids long. V was shortened by 8 bases and J by 5 bases, with 16 bases between the two germline ends. Germline CDR1 is SGHAT and CDR2 is FQNNGV.

CDR3 in DNA: TGTGCCACGGGACCGTTCCAAGAGACCCAGTACTTC. Protein product: CATGPFQETQYF. This chain links TRBV5-6 with TRBJ2-5, with D possibly called TRBD1 or TRBD2 (5 bases each). V gave up 9 bases and J gave up 1 base, with 10 bases separating them. Per the germline V gene, CDR1 is SGHDT and CDR2 is YYEEEE. CDR3 length: 12 amino acids.

This clone was seen a single time. V usage is TRBV6-5 and J usage is TRBJ2-7; a weak D match, TRBD1 (5 bases). The V and J ends lost 5 bases and 2 bases respectively, with 10 bases between them. Germline V gene lookup returns CDR1 MNHEY and CDR2 SVGAGI. The CDR3 totals 13 residues. The CDR3 reads CASSEGAPYEQYF. The CDR3 DNA reads as TGTGCCAGCAGTGAAGGGGCTCCCTACGAGCAGTACTTC.

This clone appeared once. This chain links TRBV15 with TRBJ2-1, with 8 bases lining up with TRBD2. This CDR3 contains 12 residues. Per the germline V gene, CDR1 is LNHNV and CDR2 is YYDKDF (reference sequence). V lost 0 bases, J lost 15 bases, and 4 bases stayed unmatched. The CDR3, as DNA: TGTGCCACCAGCAGAGATGGCCTAGCGGGGTTCTTC. Its translation: CATSRDGLAGFF.

J is TRBJ1-1 and V is TRBV18; D is possibly TRBD1 (5 bases). CDR3 size: 13 residues. The germline V gene encodes CDR1 KGHSH and CDR2 LQKENI. V lost 3 bases to trimming and J lost 4 bases, with 9 bases between them. CDR3 nucleotides: TGTGCCAGCTCACCCCAGGGAACCACTGAAGCTTTCTTT. Translation gives CASSPQGTTEAFF.

The chain joins TRBV29-1 to TRBJ1-1, with D hard to call. Germline CDR1 is SQVTM and CDR2 is ANQGSEA. This CDR3 contains 12 residues. V lost 5 bases, J lost 6 bases, and 13 bases lay in between. Written as DNA, the CDR3 is TGCAGCGTTAATTCTATAGAGGCTGAAGCTTTCTTT. It is translated as CSVNSIEAEAFF.

The J gene is TRBJ2-1, the V gene TRBV15; 7 bases are a match to TRBD1. From germline, CDR1 is LNHNV and CDR2 YYDKDF (reference sequence). J gave up 4 bases and V 3 bases, and 3 bases lay outside the gene matches. The CDR3 extends over 14 amino acids. CDR3 amino acids: CATSSLTGYNEQFF. CDR3 bases: TGTGCCACCAGCAGCTTGACAGGGTACAATGAGCAGTTCTTC.

The V and J genes are TRBV15 and TRBJ2-7; TRBD1 agrees at 8 bases. The V gene end was trimmed by 3 bases and the J gene end by 4 bases; junction bases not matched to a gene: 2. Per the germline V gene, CDR1 is LNHNV and CDR2 is YYDKDF (reference sequence). This CDR3 is 13 amino acids long. CDR3 sequence (DNA): TGTGCCACCAGCAGGGACAGGGAATACGAGCAGTACTTC. Its protein product is CATSRDREYEQYF.

The J gene is TRBJ2-1, the V gene TRBV5-1; D possibly corresponds to TRBD2 (6 bases). The CDR3 length is 15 residues. From germline, CDR1 is SGHRS and CDR2 YFSETQ. The V and J ends lost 5 bases and 0 bases respectively, with 12 bases between them. CDR3 DNA sequence: TGCGCCAGCAGTCGGGGGACTGTCTCCTACAATGAGCAGTTCTTC. This encodes CASSRGTVSYNEQFF. The variable domain in full, completed from reference TRBV5-1 and TRBJ2-1, reads KAGVTQTPRYLIKTRGQQVTLSCSPISGHRSVSWYQQTPGQGLQFLFEYFSETQRNKGNFPGRFSGRQFSNSRSEMNVSTLELGDSALYLCASSRGTVSYNEQFFGPGTRLTVL.